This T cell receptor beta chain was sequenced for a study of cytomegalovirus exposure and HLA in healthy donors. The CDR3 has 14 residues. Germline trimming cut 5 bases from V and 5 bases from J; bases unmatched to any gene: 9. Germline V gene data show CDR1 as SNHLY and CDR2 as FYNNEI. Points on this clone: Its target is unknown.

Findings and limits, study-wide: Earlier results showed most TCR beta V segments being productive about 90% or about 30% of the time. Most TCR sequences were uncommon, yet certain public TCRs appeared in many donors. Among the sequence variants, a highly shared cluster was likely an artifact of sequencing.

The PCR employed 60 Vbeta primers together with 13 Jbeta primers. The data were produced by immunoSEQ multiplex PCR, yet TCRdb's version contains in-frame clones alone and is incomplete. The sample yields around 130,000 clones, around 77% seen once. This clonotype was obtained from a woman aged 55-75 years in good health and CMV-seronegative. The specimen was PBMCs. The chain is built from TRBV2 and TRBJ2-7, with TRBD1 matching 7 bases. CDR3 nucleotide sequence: TGTGCCAGCAGTAGACAGGGCCACTACGACGAGCAGTACTTC. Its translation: CASSRQGHYDEQYF.